This record concerns one T cell receptor (beta chain) sequence. The target antigen is unknown. Repertoires were generated with immunoSEQ multiplex PCR, while TCRdb's copy carries only in-frame clones and drops some. Altogether 150,000 to 200,000 clones are present, more than 75% being singletons, with the ten largest covering more than 1.2%. From germline, CDR1 is SGHNT and CDR2 YYREEE (reference sequence). V lost 2 bases and J 1 base, leaving 6 bases between the germline ends. The CDR3 extends over 13 amino acids. These data come from a study of cytomegalovirus exposure and HLA in healthy donors. In the study overall: Both the approximately 120 validation repertoires and the 600 to 750 first-cohort repertoires used the same platform, as reported by a later analysis.

Study results and caveats: The study designated about 160 TCR beta chains cytomegalovirus-associated.

This clonotype was sampled from a woman under 40 in good health and CMV-seronegative. Sequencing used PBMCs. This chain links TRBV5-4 with TRBJ1-1; the D is unclear. The CDR3 DNA reads as TGTGCCAGCAGCTTATCCAGGAACACTGAAGCTTTCTTT. As protein: CASSLSRNTEAFF.